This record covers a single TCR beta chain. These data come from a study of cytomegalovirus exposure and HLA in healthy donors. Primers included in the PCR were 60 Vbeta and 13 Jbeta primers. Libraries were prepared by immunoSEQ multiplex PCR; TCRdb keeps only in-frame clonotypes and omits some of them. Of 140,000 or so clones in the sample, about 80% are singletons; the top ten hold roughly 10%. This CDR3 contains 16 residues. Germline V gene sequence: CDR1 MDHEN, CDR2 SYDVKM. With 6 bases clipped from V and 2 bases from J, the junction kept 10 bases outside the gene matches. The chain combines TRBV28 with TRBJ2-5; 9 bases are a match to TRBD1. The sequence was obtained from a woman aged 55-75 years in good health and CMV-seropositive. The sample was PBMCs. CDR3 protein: CASSAPGQGGQETQYF. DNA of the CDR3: TGTGCCAGCAGCGCCCCGGGACAGGGTGGACAAGAGACCCAGTACTTC.